The present T cell receptor (beta chain) was sequenced within a study of cytomegalovirus exposure and HLA in healthy donors. As for the study in general: There were 88 million or so unique TCRs (from HLA-typed donors) in an early data release. Notes on the study in general: In a later analysis, parvovirus B19, influenza, CMV and Epstein-Barr virus appeared linked to several top co-occurrence clusters. CMV serostatus was the only recorded immune exposure for donors.

13 Jbeta primers and 60 Vbeta primers were used for the PCR. Per the original methods: Tens of millions of unique TCR beta chains, some 9.9 million of them shared, were counted by a later analysis. Measured with immunoSEQ multiplex PCR; TCRdb has only the in-frame clones, and not every one. V, J and clone size are taken as reported in that table, and D and trimming were inferred from the DNA itself. The data hold 100,000 or so clones, with about three quarters observed a single time. Concerning this clone itself: Its antigen remains unknown.

CDR1 SGHDN and CDR2 FVKESK come from the germline V gene. V lost 3 bases to trimming and J lost 2 bases; unmatched junction nucleotides: 7. The CDR3 has 16 amino acids. The sequence was obtained from a middle-aged woman in good health and CMV-seropositive. This chain uses TRBV14 with TRBJ2-7; 10 positions match TRBD1. The sample consisted of PBMCs. The CDR3 protein is CASSQGDRGETYEQYF. In DNA, the CDR3 is TGTGCCAGCAGCCAGGGGGACAGGGGTGAGACCTACGAGCAGTACTTC.